The 12 T cell receptor beta chains reported below all come from one sample, sequenced in a study of T-cell memory formation after mild COVID-19. TCRdb recomputed calls from the 5' RACE reads with MiXCR, one row per CDR3 protein. The sample gives roughly 480,000 distinct CDR3 sequences, more than 20% of which show up once; about an eighth is in the top ten. The sample taken for sequencing was PBMCs or a T cell subset sorted from them (not recorded which). The receptor set was obtained from an adult woman who had mild COVID-19 (a few samples of this study predate the infection). Cell type and time point are not known.

This clonotype showed up just a few times. The chain uses TRBV29-1 and TRBJ1-1, with 7 bases fitting TRBD1. Germline CDR1 is SQVTM and CDR2 is ANQGSEA. The V gene end was trimmed by 4 bases and the J gene end by 7 bases; junction bases not matched to a gene: 12. The CDR3 has 14 residues. This CDR3 is CSVATSTGIGEAFF. CDR3 sequence (DNA): TGCAGCGTTGCCACCTCGACAGGGATCGGTGAAGCTTTCTTT.

V is TRBV24-1 and J is TRBJ1-2; TRBD1 agrees at 7 bases. The CDR3 runs 16 residues. The germline V gene has CDR1 KGHDR and CDR2 SFDVKD. Losses at the gene ends were 2 bases for V and 6 bases for J; bases not matched to a gene: 11. The CDR3 loop reads CATSDSPDRRRDGYTF. The CDR3 DNA follows: TGTGCCACCAGTGATTCGCCGGACAGGCGGAGGGATGGCTACACCTTC.

The chain joins TRBV20-1 to TRBJ2-1, with TRBD2 identical over 10 bases. CDR1 and CDR2 (germline): DFQATT, SNEGSKA (reference sequence). V dropped 0 bases and J dropped 4; count of bases not matched to a gene: 6. This CDR3 has 16 residues. In nucleotides, the CDR3 is TGCAGTGCTAGAGAAGGGGCTAGCGGGGGTTACAATGAGCAGTTCTTC. It is translated as CSAREGASGGYNEQFF.

This sequence joins TRBV20-1 and TRBJ1-1, with D uncertain. The CDR3 loop spans 13 amino acids. Per germline, CDR1 DFQATT and CDR2 SNEGSKA (reference sequence). Trimming pared 0 bases from V and 9 bases from J, leaving 14 bases between. This CDR3 is CSARDINFLKAFF. Written as DNA, the CDR3 is TGCAGTGCTAGAGATATAAATTTCCTTAAAGCTTTCTTT.

The V gene is TRBV2, the J gene TRBJ1-5, with unresolved D. Trimming took off 3 bases at V and 1 base at J, with 10 bases between the two ends. The germline V gene has CDR1 SNHLY and CDR2 FYNNEI. The CDR3 length is 15 residues. Here the CDR3 reads CASSEISGSNQPQHF. The DNA of the CDR3 is TGTGCCAGCAGTGAGATTTCGGGGAGCAATCAGCCCCAGCATTTT.

This clonotype has more than one count but fewer than ten. The J gene is TRBJ2-1, the V gene TRBV30; D is undetermined. The CDR3 loop spans 11 amino acids. Germline loops: CDR1 GTSNPN, CDR2 SVGIG (reference sequence). Between the trimmed V and J ends, which lost 0 bases and 7 bases, there was a span of 4 bases. CDR3 nucleotides: TGTGCCTGGAGTGTGTCTAATGAGCAGTTCTTC. Translated: CAWSVSNEQFF.

This clonotype was seen a handful of times. The V and J genes are TRBV7-2 and TRBJ2-2, with D perhaps being TRBD1 or TRBD2 (5 bases each). Germline loops: CDR1 SGHTA, CDR2 FQGNSA. V lost 7 bases and J lost 5, with 17 bases in between. This CDR3 comprises 15 residues. CDR3 loop: CASTSRGPKTGELFF. CDR3 sequence (DNA): TGTGCCAGCACCTCGAGGGGTCCCAAGACCGGGGAGCTGTTTTTT.

This clonotype showed up just a few times. The V and J genes are TRBV11-2 and TRBJ2-4, with 9 bases lining up with TRBD1. V dropped 5 bases and J dropped 7; count of bases not matched to a gene: 9. Germline V gene data show CDR1 as SGHAT and CDR2 as FQNNGV. This CDR3 region has 15 residues. CDR3 loop: CASSRAWGQGNIQYF. In nucleotides, the CDR3 is TGTGCCAGCAGCCGGGCCTGGGGACAGGGTAACATTCAGTACTTC.

This chain connects TRBV5-4 to TRBJ2-7, with 9 bases fitting TRBD2. From germline, CDR1 is SGHNT and CDR2 YYREEE (reference sequence). The CDR3 is 13 residues long. The V and J ends lost 4 bases and 5 bases, in that order; junction bases with no gene match: 4. DNA of the CDR3: TGTGCCAGCAGCCCTCGGACTAGCGACGAGCAGTACTTC. Translation: CASSPRTSDEQYF.

Only a few counts were recorded for this clonotype. One base away lies a much larger clone, so this may be a sequencing read error. This chain connects TRBV7-2 to TRBJ2-7; TRBD1 aligns across 7 bases. Trimming at V came to 3 bases and at J to 0 bases, leaving 2 bases not matched to a gene. The CDR3 spans 14 residues. CDR1 is SGHTA, CDR2 FQGNSA, per germline. The CDR3 is CASSLGQPSYEQYF. CDR3 in DNA: TGTGCCAGCAGCTTGGGACAGCCCTCCTACGAGCAGTACTTC.

V gene TRBV12-3 or TRBV12-4 combines with J gene TRBJ1-1, with TRBD1 matching over 9 bases. J gave up 4 bases and V 6 bases, and 15 bases lay outside the gene matches. The CDR3 is made up of 17 amino acids. The CDR3 loop reads CASRDGQGTSPSTEAFF. The CDR3 DNA reads TGTGCCAGCAGAGATGGACAGGGGACCTCCCCGTCCACTGAAGCTTTCTTT.

There are a few counts of this clonotype. V and J are TRBV29-1 and TRBJ2-5, with D maybe TRBD1 (5 bases). The CDR3 is 13 amino acids. The germline gives CDR1 SQVTM, CDR2 ANQGSEA. Trimming pared 6 bases from V and 3 bases from J, leaving 14 bases between. CDR3 DNA: TGCAGCGTCAAGAGTAGGGGCGAAGAGACCCAGTACTTC. Translated, it gives CSVKSRGEETQYF.